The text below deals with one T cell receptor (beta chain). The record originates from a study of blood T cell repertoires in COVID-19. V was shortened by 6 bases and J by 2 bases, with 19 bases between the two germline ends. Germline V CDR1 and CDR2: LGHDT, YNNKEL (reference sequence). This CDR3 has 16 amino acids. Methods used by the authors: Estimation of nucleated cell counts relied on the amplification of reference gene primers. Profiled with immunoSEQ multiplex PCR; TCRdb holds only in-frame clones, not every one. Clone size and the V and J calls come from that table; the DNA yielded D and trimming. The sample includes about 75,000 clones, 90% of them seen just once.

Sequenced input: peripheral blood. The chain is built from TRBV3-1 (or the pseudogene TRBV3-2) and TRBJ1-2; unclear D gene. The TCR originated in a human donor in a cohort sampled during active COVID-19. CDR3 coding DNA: TGTGCCAGCAGTCCTACTACGGGATATCGGAACTATGGCTACACCTTC. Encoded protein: CASSPTTGYRNYGYTF.